This is a list of T cell receptor beta chains from one sample in a study of blood T cell repertoires in COVID-19. The repertoire was sequenced with immunoSEQ multiplex PCR; TCRdb's copy has only in-frame clones and lacks some. Of 150,000 to 200,000 clones in the sample, approximately 82% are singletons; the top ten hold 7%. Sequencing input: peripheral blood. These TCRs come from a woman in her forties with COVID-19, enrolled during active disease. The CDR3 runs from the conserved cysteine through the conserved F or W. A D gene is named only where the DNA matches it firmly. The size field is filled for only some rows; it gives once, few, many or a size class.

clone_size	v_call	j_call	d_call	cdr3_aa	cdr3_nt
NA	TRBV2	TRBJ1-2	TRBD1	CASSRDSYGYTF	TGTGCCAGCTCCCGGGACAGCTATGGCTACACCTTC
NA	TRBV5-4	TRBJ2-1	TRBD1	CASSPRTGWNEQFF	TGTGCCAGCAGCCCCCGGACAGGATGGAATGAGCAGTTCTTC
NA	TRBV10-1	TRBJ2-1	NA	CASSDGASNEQFF	TGCGCCAGCAGCGATGGAGCAAGCAATGAGCAGTTCTTC
NA	TRBV11-2	TRBJ2-1	TRBD2	CASSSRTSGGYNEQFF	TGTGCCAGCAGCTCCCGGACTAGCGGGGGTTACAATGAGCAGTTCTTC
NA	TRBV24-1	TRBJ1-2	TRBD1	CATSGGTGDGYTF	TGTGCCACCAGTGGCGGGACAGGGGATGGCTACACCTTC
few	TRBV29-1	TRBJ2-7	NA	CSVGRLAGLSEQYF	TGCAGCGTTGGTCGGCTTGCAGGCCTATCCGAGCAGTACTTC
NA	TRBV30	TRBJ1-1	TRBD1	CAWSVRFLFTGTGAANTEAFF	TGTGCCTGGAGTGTACGGTTTTTGTTTACAGGGACAGGGGCAGCGAACACTGAAGCTTTCTTT
NA	TRBV12-3/TRBV12-4	TRBJ1-4	TRBD1	CASSPGQGVLF	TGTGCCAGCAGTCCCGGACAGGGGGTGCTTTTT
NA	TRBV3-1/TRBV3-2	TRBJ1-3	TRBD1	CASSHRGQGLNTIYF	TGTGCCAGCAGCCATCGAGGACAGGGGTTAAACACCATATATTTT
NA	TRBV3-1/TRBV3-2	TRBJ1-1	NA	CASSHRTTRDSNTEAFF	TGTGCCAGCAGCCATCGCACTACCCGCGATTCGAACACTGAAGCTTTCTTT
NA	TRBV27	TRBJ2-4	TRBD2	CASGNIWGGNIQYF	TGTGCCAGCGGTAATATCTGGGGGGGAAACATTCAGTACTTC
once	TRBV19	TRBJ1-2	NA	CASSIEGGIANYGYTF	TGTGCCAGTAGTATAGAGGGGGGGATTGCTAACTATGGCTACACCTTC
NA	TRBV6-4	TRBJ1-5	TRBD1	CASSAYHRGNQPQHF	TGTGCCAGCAGTGCATACCACAGGGGTAATCAGCCCCAGCATTTT
NA	TRBV9	TRBJ2-1	NA	CASSSPAGAYNEQFF	TGTGCCAGCAGCTCCCCAGCGGGCGCCTACAATGAGCAGTTCTTC
NA	TRBV28	TRBJ2-3	NA	CASREQLSTDTQYF	TGTGCCAGCAGAGAACAGCTTAGCACAGATACGCAGTATTTT
NA	TRBV28	TRBJ1-3	NA	CASSPGGNGGNTIYF	TGTGCCAGCAGTCCAGGAGGGAACGGGGGAAACACCATATATTTT
NA	TRBV15	TRBJ2-2	TRBD1	CATSSFGQGVPNTGELFF	TGTGCCACCAGCAGTTTTGGACAGGGGGTTCCGAACACCGGGGAGCTGTTTTTT
NA	TRBV9	TRBJ2-7	TRBD2	CASSVGGGRAYEQYF	TGTGCCAGCAGCGTAGGGGGCGGGAGAGCTTACGAGCAGTACTTC
NA	TRBV2	TRBJ1-6	NA	CASSKQRPSSYNSPLHF	TGTGCCAGCAGCAAACAGAGACCGAGCTCCTATAATTCACCCCTCCACTTT
NA	TRBV7-3	TRBJ2-5	TRBD2	CASSPLAGGPGETQYF	TGTGCCAGCAGTCCGCTAGCGGGGGGGCCCGGAGAGACCCAGTACTTC
NA	TRBV19	TRBJ1-6	NA	CASNTGGVTNSPLHF	TGTGCCAGTAATACTGGCGGGGTAACGAATTCACCCCTCCACTTT
NA	TRBV7-9	TRBJ2-7	TRBD2	CASSSNLAGGPTGLEQYF	TGTGCCAGCAGCTCTAATCTAGCGGGAGGGCCCACAGGTCTCGAGCAGTACTTC
NA	TRBV19	TRBJ1-1	NA	CASSPRTGTGTFF	TGTGCCAGTAGTCCCAGGACGGGTACGGGGACTTTCTTT
NA	TRBV7-8	TRBJ1-1	NA	CASSLWTDEAFF	TGTGCCAGCAGCTTATGGACAGACGAAGCTTTCTTT
NA	TRBV9	TRBJ2-2	NA	CASSSGLRLNTGELFF	TGTGCCAGCAGTTCCGGACTCCGCCTCAACACCGGGGAGCTGTTTTTT
few	TRBV18	TRBJ1-2	TRBD1	CASSQTGRGDGYTF	TGTGCCAGCTCACAGACAGGGCGAGGCGATGGCTACACCTTC
NA	TRBV6-6	TRBJ1-2	TRBD1	CASSGTVEGYTF	TGTGCCAGCAGTGGGACAGTGGAGGGCTACACCTTC
NA	TRBV29-1	TRBJ2-1	TRBD1	CSVDPGQGKWEQFF	TGCAGCGTTGATCCGGGACAGGGGAAATGGGAGCAGTTCTTC
NA	TRBV6-6	TRBJ2-5	NA	CTTRPGELQETQYF	TGTACTACACGGCCGGGGGAACTCCAAGAGACCCAGTACTTC
NA	TRBV3-1/TRBV3-2	TRBJ2-2	NA	CASSQRRLTGELFF	TGTGCCAGCAGCCAAAGGAGATTAACCGGGGAGCTGTTTTTT
many	TRBV28	TRBJ1-3	NA	CASSSLVTGSFGNTIYF	TGTGCCAGCAGTTCATTAGTCACAGGGTCATTCGGAAACACCATATATTTT
NA	TRBV6-4	TRBJ2-3	TRBD2	CASSLTSGKSTDTQYF	TGTGCCAGCAGTCTGACTAGCGGGAAATCCACAGATACGCAGTATTTT
NA	TRBV19	TRBJ1-1	NA	CASSISSVNTEAFF	TGTGCCAGTAGTATTTCCTCGGTGAACACTGAAGCTTTCTTT
NA	TRBV19	TRBJ2-7	NA	CASSTDRSQRRYEQYF	TGTGCCAGTAGTACCGATCGGTCCCAGCGAAGATACGAGCAGTACTTC
NA	TRBV28	TRBJ2-7	TRBD1	CASRETGGAYEQYF	TGTGCCAGCAGGGAGACAGGGGGGGCGTACGAGCAGTACTTC
NA	TRBV2	TRBJ1-5	NA	CASTEGWNQPQHF	TGTGCCAGCACGGAGGGATGGAATCAGCCCCAGCATTTT
NA	TRBV19	TRBJ2-2	NA	CASGRQQGSNTGELFF	TGTGCCAGTGGTAGACAGCAGGGTTCGAACACCGGGGAGCTGTTTTTT
NA	TRBV5-1	TRBJ1-1	NA	CASRGGDRRNTEAFF	TGCGCCAGCAGAGGAGGAGACAGGCGGAACACTGAAGCTTTCTTT
NA	TRBV3-1/TRBV3-2	TRBJ2-7	TRBD2	CASSQGLAGYEQYF	TGTGCCAGCAGCCAAGGTCTAGCGGGATACGAGCAGTACTTC